The rows below give T cell receptor beta chains drawn from one sample of a study of OX40 agonist ivuxolimab in advanced cancers. Repertoires were generated with immunoSEQ multiplex PCR, while TCRdb's copy carries only in-frame clones and drops some. The table lists around 67,000 clones, 80% of them singletons. The sample in question was CD4+ or CD8+ T cells sorted from blood, obtained in a trial of the OX40 agonist ivuxolimab. The receptors come from an adult with an advanced solid tumor such as melanoma, head and neck, liver or kidney cancer. The CDR3 runs from the conserved cysteine through the conserved F or W. D genes are given only for firm matches. Where a row states a size, it is once, few, many or the class of an expanded clone; other rows omit it.

d_gene	j_gene	v_gene	len	abundance	CDR3nt	CDR3aa
TRBD1	TRBJ2-7	TRBV6-6	15	once	TGTGCCAGCACCGGGGGGGACAGGGGAACCTACGAGCAGTACTTC	CASTGGDRGTYEQYF
TRBD1	TRBJ2-7	TRBV12-5	14	NA	TGTGCTAGTTCCGACAGGGCTTTCTCCTACGAGCAGTACTTC	CASSDRAFSYEQYF
TRBD2	TRBJ2-1	TRBV19	13	NA	TGTGCCACCCAACTAGCGGGGGGGCCCGCCCCGTTCTTC	CATQLAGGPAPFF
TRBD1	TRBJ2-6	TRBV30	19	NA	TGTGCCTGGAGTGGGGACAGGGGTAATCATCCATCTGGGGCCAACGTCCTGACTTTC	CAWSGDRGNHPSGANVLTF
NA	TRBJ2-2	TRBV4-1	17	NA	TGCGCCAGCAGCCAAGATCCGGGCCTCCCCCCCACCGGGGAGCTGTTTTTT	CASSQDPGLPPTGELFF
TRBD2	TRBJ2-1	TRBV7-2	16	NA	TGTGCCAGCAGCGGGACTAGCGGCCTTCATTACAATGAGCAGTTCTTC	CASSGTSGLHYNEQFF
NA	TRBJ2-2	TRBV18	19	NA	TGTGCCAGCTCACCACCCTACCTTACTCAGGGCAAGCCAACCGGGGAGCTGTTTTTT	CASSPPYLTQGKPTGELFF
NA	TRBJ1-5	TRBV30	13	NA	TGTGCCTGGAGTGTCCTGCTTACTCAGCCCCAGCATTTT	CAWSVLLTQPQHF
NA	TRBJ1-2	TRBV6-1	12	NA	TGTGCCAGCAGTGAAACCTCCAATGGCTACACCTTC	CASSETSNGYTF
NA	TRBJ2-2	TRBV5-4	16	NA	TGTGCCAGCAGCTTGGCCAGGAATACGAACACCGGGGAGCTGTTTTTT	CASSLARNTNTGELFF
TRBD1	TRBJ2-2	TRBV11-3	14	NA	TGTGCCAGCAGCCGGACAGGGAACACCGGGGAGCTGTTTTTT	CASSRTGNTGELFF
TRBD1	TRBJ2-7	TRBV7-9	16	NA	TGTGCCAGCAGCTTAGGAACCGGGACAGTAACCAACGAGCAGTACTTC	CASSLGTGTVTNEQYF
NA	TRBJ1-1	TRBV7-2	12	few	TGTGCCAGCAGAACTTCGGGATACGAAGCTTTCTTT	CASRTSGYEAFF
TRBD2	TRBJ2-1	TRBV2	15	NA	TGTGCCAGCAGCCGGACTAGCGGGGGCTCCAATGAGCAGTTCTTC	CASSRTSGGSNEQFF
TRBD2	TRBJ2-1	TRBV5-1	17	NA	TGCGCCAGCAGCTTCCGGACTAGCGGGGGAGGCCACAATGAGCAGTTCTTC	CASSFRTSGGGHNEQFF
NA	TRBJ1-3	TRBV6-1	13	NA	TGTGCCAGCGAGGGACGGACTGGAAACACCATATATTTT	CASEGRTGNTIYF
NA	TRBJ1-4	TRBV29-1	12	once	TGCAGCGTCAGGTCCCCCGGGGAAAAACTGTTTTTT	CSVRSPGEKLFF
TRBD1	TRBJ2-1	TRBV7-9	12	NA	TGTGCCAGCAGCCTGGACAGGGAGGTAGAATTCTTC	CASSLDREVEFF
NA	TRBJ1-6	TRBV30	14	NA	TGTGCCTGGAGTACGCCCTCCAGAAATTCACCCCTCCACTTT	CAWSTPSRNSPLHF
TRBD1	TRBJ2-2	TRBV6-1	15	NA	TGTGCCAGCAGTGAAGGGACAGGGAACACCGGGGAGCTGTTTTTT	CASSEGTGNTGELFF
TRBD1	TRBJ1-2	TRBV6-1	15	few	TGTGCCAGCAGTGACCAGACAGGGACCAACTATGGCTACACCTTC	CASSDQTGTNYGYTF
NA	TRBJ2-1	TRBV19	11	NA	TGTGCCAGTAGTAAGTTTGGTGAGCAGTTCTTC	CASSKFGEQFF
NA	TRBJ2-3	TRBV5-5	14	NA	TGTGCCAGCAGCCCCGGGACACCGAGAGATACGCAGTATTTT	CASSPGTPRDTQYF
TRBD1	TRBJ1-1	TRBV6-5	12	NA	TGTGCCAGCAGGACAGGGAGAACGAAAGCTTTCTTT	CASRTGRTKAFF
TRBD1	TRBJ1-4	TRBV6-1	16	NA	TGTGCCAGCAGTGGACAGGGTGTTGCAGCGGGTGAAAAACTGTTTTTT	CASSGQGVAAGEKLFF
NA	TRBJ1-2	TRBV5-3	14	NA	TGTGCCAGCAGCGGGGGACAAATTAATAATGGCTACACCTTC	CASSGGQINNGYTF
NA	TRBJ2-5	TRBV6-1	15	few	TGTGCCAGCAGTGAGGTCCCAGGGCGCGGGGAGACCCAGTACTTC	CASSEVPGRGETQYF
NA	TRBJ2-7	TRBV6-5	11	NA	TGTGCCAGCAGTGCGGCTGGCGAGCAGTACTTC	CASSAAGEQYF
NA	TRBJ1-2	TRBV30	14	NA	TGTGCCTGGAGTCCCCCGGGACTGGGATATGGCTACACCTTC	CAWSPPGLGYGYTF
NA	TRBJ1-4	TRBV30	14	NA	TGTGCCTGGAGCCTAGGGTCAACTAATGAAAAACTGTTTTTT	CAWSLGSTNEKLFF
NA	TRBJ1-2	TRBV15	15	NA	TGTGCCACCAGCAGAGAGGGATTATTGGGCTATGGCTACACCTTC	CATSREGLLGYGYTF
NA	TRBJ1-6	TRBV19	21	NA	TGTGCCAGTACCCCCAGTGCATCGGGGCTAAAGTTGAGGGCCTATAATTCACCCCTCCACTTT	CASTPSASGLKLRAYNSPLHF
NA	TRBJ1-3	TRBV9	14	NA	TGTGCCAGCAGCGTAGGTACTCTGGGAAACACCATATATTTT	CASSVGTLGNTIYF